This note documents a single T cell receptor (beta chain) sequence. This sample was taken from a study of blood T cell repertoires in COVID-19. Libraries were prepared by immunoSEQ multiplex PCR; TCRdb keeps only in-frame clonotypes and omits some of them. The repertoire consists of about 400,000 clones, with around 90% occurring once and the leading ten covering about 2.1%. V lost 4 bases, J lost 4 bases, and 10 bases stayed unmatched. The CDR3 totals 15 residues. The germline CDR1 and CDR2 sequences are SGHTS and YDEGEE. Material for sequencing was PBMCs or T cells enriched from blood (not recorded which). This receptor was identified in a woman in her 40s with acute COVID-19. This rearrangement joins TRBV5-8 to TRBJ1-2, with 7 bases lining up with TRBD1. This CDR3 is CASSVPGGSIYGYTF. As DNA, the CDR3 is TGTGCCAGCAGCGTCCCAGGGGGGTCAATCTATGGCTACACCTTC.